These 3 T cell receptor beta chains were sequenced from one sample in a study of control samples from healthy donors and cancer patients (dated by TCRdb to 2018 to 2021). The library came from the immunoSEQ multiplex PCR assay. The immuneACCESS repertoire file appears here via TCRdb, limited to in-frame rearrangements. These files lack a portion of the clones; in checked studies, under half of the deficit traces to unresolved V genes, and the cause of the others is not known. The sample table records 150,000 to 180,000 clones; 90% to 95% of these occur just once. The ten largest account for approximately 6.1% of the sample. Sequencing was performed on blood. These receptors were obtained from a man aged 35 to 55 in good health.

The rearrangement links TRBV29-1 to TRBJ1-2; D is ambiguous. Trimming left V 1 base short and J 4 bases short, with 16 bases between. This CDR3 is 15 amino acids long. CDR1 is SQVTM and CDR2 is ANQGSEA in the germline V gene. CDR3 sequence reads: CSVEGLRVRGYGYTF. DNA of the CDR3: TGCAGCGTTGAAGGTTTGAGGGTCCGGGGCTATGGCTACACCTTC.

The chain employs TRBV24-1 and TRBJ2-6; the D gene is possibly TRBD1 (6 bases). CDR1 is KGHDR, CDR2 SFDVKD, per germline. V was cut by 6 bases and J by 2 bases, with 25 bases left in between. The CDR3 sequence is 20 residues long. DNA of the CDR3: TGTGCCACCAGTTATAAGATCAGGGGTGCCCTCCTTGCTGGGGCCAACGTCCTGACTTTC. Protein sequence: CATSYKIRGALLAGANVLTF.

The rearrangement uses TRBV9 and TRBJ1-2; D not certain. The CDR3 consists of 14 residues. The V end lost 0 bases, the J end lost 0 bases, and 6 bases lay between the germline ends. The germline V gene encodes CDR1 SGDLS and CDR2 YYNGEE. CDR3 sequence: CASSVGGTNYGYTF. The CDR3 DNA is TGTGCCAGCAGCGTAGGGGGTACTAACTATGGCTACACCTTC.